This T cell receptor (beta chain) was found in a study of cytomegalovirus exposure and HLA in healthy donors. About this clone itself: The antigen remains undetermined.

PCR involved 60 Vbeta and 13 Jbeta primers. Using immunoSEQ multiplex PCR, the repertoire was profiled, and TCRdb retains in-frame clones only, with some absent. The specimen's table records some 71,000 clones. Study-level findings and limits: Most of the TCR beta V segments (in an earlier analysis) were productive either about 90% or about 30% of the time. A later analysis appeared to link common viral pathogens to several of the most significant clusters. Fewer N-insertions (relative to the approximately 700-donor mean) were reportedly seen in an Asian-associated ancestry cluster in a later analysis.

The sample consisted of PBMCs. This TCR came from a woman aged 25 to 45 in good health and CMV-seronegative.

The CDR3 is CASSLTGSRWHEQYF. As DNA, the CDR3 is TGTGCCAGCAGCCTAACAGGATCCCGATGGCACGAGCAGTACTTC. This chain joins TRBV7-9 and TRBJ2-7, with D possibly matching TRBD1 (5 bases). This CDR3 has 15 amino acids. The V and J ends lost 5 bases and 5 bases respectively, with 19 bases between them. Germline loops: CDR1 SEHNR, CDR2 FQNEAQ (reference sequence).